The clone carrying this T cell receptor (beta chain) showed up many times. V lost 1 base to trimming and J lost 0 bases, with 19 bases between them. From germline, CDR1 is SQVTM and CDR2 ANQGSEA. The CDR3 is 17 residues long. This specimen belongs to a study of identical twins. TCRdb reprocessed the 5' RACE reads with MiXCR, giving one entry per CDR3 protein. The sample carries 200,000 to 300,000 distinct CDR3 sequences, 10% recorded once. The sequencing input was memory T cells sorted from blood. The TCR was taken from a man aged 45-65 years in good health. The chain is built from TRBV29-1 and TRBJ2-7, with a weak D call TRBD1 (6 bases). CDR3 nucleotides: TGCAGCGTTGAAGGCCGGAGCAGACAGGTTATCTCCTACGAGCAGTACTTC. Encoded protein: CSVEGRSRQVISYEQYF.